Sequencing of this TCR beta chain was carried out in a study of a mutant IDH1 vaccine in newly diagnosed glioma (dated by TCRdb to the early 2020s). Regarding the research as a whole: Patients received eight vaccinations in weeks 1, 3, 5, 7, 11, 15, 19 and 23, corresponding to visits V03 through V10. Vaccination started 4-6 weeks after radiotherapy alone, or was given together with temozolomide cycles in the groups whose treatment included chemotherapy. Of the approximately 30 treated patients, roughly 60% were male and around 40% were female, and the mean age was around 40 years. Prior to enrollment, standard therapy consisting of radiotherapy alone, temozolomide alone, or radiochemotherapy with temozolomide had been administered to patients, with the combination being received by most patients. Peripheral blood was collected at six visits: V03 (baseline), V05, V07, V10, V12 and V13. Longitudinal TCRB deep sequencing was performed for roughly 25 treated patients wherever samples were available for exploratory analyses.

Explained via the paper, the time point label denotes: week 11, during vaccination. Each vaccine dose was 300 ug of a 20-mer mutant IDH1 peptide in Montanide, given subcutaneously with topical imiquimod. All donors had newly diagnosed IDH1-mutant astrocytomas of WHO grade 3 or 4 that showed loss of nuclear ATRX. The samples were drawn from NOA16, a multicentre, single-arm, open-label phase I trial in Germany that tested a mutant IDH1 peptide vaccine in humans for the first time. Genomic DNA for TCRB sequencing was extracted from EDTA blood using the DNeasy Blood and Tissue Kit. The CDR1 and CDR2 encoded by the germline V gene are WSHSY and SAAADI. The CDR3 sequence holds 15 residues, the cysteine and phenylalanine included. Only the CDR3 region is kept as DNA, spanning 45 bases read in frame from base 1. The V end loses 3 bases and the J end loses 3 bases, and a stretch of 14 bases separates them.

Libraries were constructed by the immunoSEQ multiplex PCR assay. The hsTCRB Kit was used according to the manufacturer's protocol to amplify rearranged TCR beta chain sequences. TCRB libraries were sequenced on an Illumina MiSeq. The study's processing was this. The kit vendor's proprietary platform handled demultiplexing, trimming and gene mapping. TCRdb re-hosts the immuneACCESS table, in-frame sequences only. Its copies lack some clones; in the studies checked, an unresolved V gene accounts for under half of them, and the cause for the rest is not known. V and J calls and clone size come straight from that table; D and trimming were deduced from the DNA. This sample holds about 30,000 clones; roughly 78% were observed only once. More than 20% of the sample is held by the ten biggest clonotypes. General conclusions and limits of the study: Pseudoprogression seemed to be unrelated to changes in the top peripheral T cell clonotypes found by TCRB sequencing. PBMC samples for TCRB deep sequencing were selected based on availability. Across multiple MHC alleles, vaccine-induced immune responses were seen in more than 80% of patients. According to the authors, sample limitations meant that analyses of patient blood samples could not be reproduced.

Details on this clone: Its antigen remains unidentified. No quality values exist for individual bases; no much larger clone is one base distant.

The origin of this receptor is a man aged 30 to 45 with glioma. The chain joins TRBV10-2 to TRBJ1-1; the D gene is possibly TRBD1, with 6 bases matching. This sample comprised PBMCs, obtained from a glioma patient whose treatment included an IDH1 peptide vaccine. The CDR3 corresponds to CASSDRGSTYTEAFF. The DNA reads TGCGCCAGCAGTGACAGGGGTTCAACCTACACTGAAGCTTTCTTT.